This TCR beta chain was sequenced in a study of T cell responses to AZD1222 COVID-19 vaccine. Trimming pared 0 bases from V and 1 base from J, leaving 13 bases between. CDR1 SGHVS and CDR2 FQNEAQ come from the germline V gene. This CDR3 contains 17 residues. A remark on this clone: As yet, its antigen is unknown.

Findings and limits, study-wide: Most donors were white British, females outnumbered males, and clonal diversity was possibly underestimated.

The data were produced by immunoSEQ multiplex PCR, yet TCRdb's version contains in-frame clones alone and is incomplete. Of about 85,000 clones listed, roughly 87% are singletons. This clonotype originated in an adult in good health. Source: peripheral blood, taken on day 0 of AZD1222 vaccination. The chain carries TRBV7-8 and TRBJ1-5; D perhaps matches TRBD1 (5 bases). This CDR3 is CASSLASGAGSNQPQHF. The CDR3 DNA reads as TGTGCCAGCAGCTTAGCAAGCGGGGCGGGGAGCAATCAGCCCCAGCATTTT.